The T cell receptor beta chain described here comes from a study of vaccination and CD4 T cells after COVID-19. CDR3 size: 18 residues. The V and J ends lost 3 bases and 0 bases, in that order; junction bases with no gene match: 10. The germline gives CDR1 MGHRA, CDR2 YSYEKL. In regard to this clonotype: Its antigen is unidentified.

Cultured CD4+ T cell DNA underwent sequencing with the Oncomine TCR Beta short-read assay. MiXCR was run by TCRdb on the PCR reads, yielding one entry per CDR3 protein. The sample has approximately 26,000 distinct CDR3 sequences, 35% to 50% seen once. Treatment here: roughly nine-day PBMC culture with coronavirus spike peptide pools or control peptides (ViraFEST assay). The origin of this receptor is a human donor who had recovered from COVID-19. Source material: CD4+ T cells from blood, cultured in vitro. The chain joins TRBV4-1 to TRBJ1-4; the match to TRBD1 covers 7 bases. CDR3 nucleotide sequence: TGCGCCAGCAGCCAGACGGGACAGCTACATGCAACTAATGAAAAACTGTTTTTT. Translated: CASSQTGQLHATNEKLFF.